Listed here are 8 T cell receptor beta chains from one sample, sequenced in a study of blood T cell repertoires in COVID-19. Produced via immunoSEQ multiplex PCR; TCRdb's table is partial and in-frame only. The table lists over 350,000 clones, approximately 90% of them singletons. The sample taken for sequencing was PBMCs or T cells enriched from blood (not recorded which). The receptors here all came from a woman in her forties or fifties who had recovered from COVID-19.

The CDR3 reads CASSLGIAGDTDTQYF. The CDR3 region has the DNA TGTGCCAGCAGCTTAGGGATAGCGGGGGACACAGATACGCAGTATTTT. The V and J genes are TRBV11-3 and TRBJ2-3; 9 bases line up with TRBD2. CDR3 length: 16 residues. Looked up from germline, CDR1 is SGHNT and CDR2 is YENEEA. After removal of 1 base from V and 2 bases from J, the junction contained 4 bases not matched to a gene.

V and J are TRBV7-2 and TRBJ1-1; D not resolved. Looked up from germline, CDR1 is SGHTA and CDR2 is FQGNSA. CDR3 length: 15 residues. V was trimmed by 5 bases and J by 0 bases, leaving 13 bases between them. CDR3 DNA: TGTGCCAGCAGCCCGGGAGGTATGATGAACACTGAAGCTTTCTTT. Amino acids: CASSPGGMMNTEAFF. The full variable domain, rest sourced from reference TRBV7-2 and TRBJ1-1, is GAGVSQSPSNKVTEKGKDVELRCDPISGHTALYWYRQSLGQGLEFLIYFQGNSAPDKSGLPSDRFSAERTGGSVSTLTIQRTQQEDSAVYLCASSPGGMMNTEAFFGQGTRLTVV.

This clone was detected once. This chain joins TRBV7-8 and TRBJ1-4, with D uncertain. The CDR3 covers 13 residues. Germline V gene lookup returns CDR1 SGHVS and CDR2 FQNEAQ. V gave up 5 bases and J gave up 8 bases, with 12 bases separating them. Here the CDR3 reads CASSPGLGEKLFF. CDR3 bases: TGTGCCAGCAGCCCAGGACTGGGGGAAAAACTGTTTTTT. The full variable domain, with the rest looked up from reference TRBV7-8 and TRBJ1-4, is GAGVSQSPRYKVAKRGQDVALRCDPISGHVSLFWYQQALGQGPEFLTYFQNEAQLDKSGLPSDRFFAERPEGSVSTLKIQRTQQEDSAVYLCASSPGLGEKLFFGSGTQLSVL.

The chain employs TRBV28 and TRBJ1-2; D is possibly TRBD1 (6 bases). V gave up 7 bases and J gave up 2 bases, with 17 bases separating them. This CDR3 contains 15 residues. Germline lookup yields CDR1 MDHEN and CDR2 SYDVKM. The CDR3, as DNA: TGTGCCAGCAATGGGGGGGACACGGGGAACTATGGCTACACCTTC. Translated: CASNGGDTGNYGYTF.

V is TRBV2 and J is TRBJ1-1; tentative D call: TRBD1 (6 bases). From germline, CDR1 is SNHLY and CDR2 FYNNEI. Trimming pared 4 bases from V and 6 bases from J, leaving 9 bases between. CDR3 length equals 12 residues. The CDR3 reads CASSGTVSEAFF. The CDR3 region has the DNA TGTGCCAGCAGTGGGACAGTCTCTGAAGCTTTCTTT. Full variable domain (remainder filled in from reference TRBV2 and TRBJ1-1): EPEVTQTPSHQVTQMGQEVILRCVPISNHLYFYWYRQILGQKVEFLVSFYNNEISEKSEIFDDQFSVERPDGSNFTLKIRSTKLEDSAMYFCASSGTVSEAFFGQGTRLTVV.

V is TRBV19 and J is TRBJ2-5; 7 bases are shared with TRBD1. CDR1 is LNHDA, CDR2 SQIVND, per germline (reference sequence). The length of the CDR3 is 16 residues. V dropped 3 bases and J dropped 0; count of bases not matched to a gene: 7. In nucleotides, the CDR3 is TGTGCCAGTAGTATCATAACAGGGGCGCACCAAGAGACCCAGTACTTC. As protein: CASSIITGAHQETQYF. The full variable domain, rest sourced from reference TRBV19 and TRBJ2-5, is DGGITQSPKYLFRKEGQNVTLSCEQNLNHDAMYWYRQDPGQGLRLIYYSQIVNDFQKGDIAEGYSVSREKKESFPLTVTSAQKNPTAFYLCASSIITGAHQETQYFGPGTRLLVL.

The V and J genes are TRBV5-6 and TRBJ1-2; 7 bases map to TRBD1. CDR3 length: 15 residues. The V gene's germline CDR1 is SGHDT and CDR2 YYEEEE. V gave up 3 bases and J gave up 4 bases; unmatched junction bases: 9. CDR3 sequence: CASSSWRGQGYGYTF. CDR3 in DNA: TGTGCCAGCAGCTCCTGGAGGGGGCAAGGCTATGGCTACACCTTC.

The chain couples TRBV2 to TRBJ1-6; D call uncertain. Germline CDR1 SNHLY, CDR2 FYNNEI. V lost 9 bases, J lost 10 bases, and 22 bases lay in between. The CDR3 length is 15 residues. The CDR3 sequence is CARNWLRGVGSPLHF. In DNA, the CDR3 is TGTGCCAGGAACTGGCTCCGGGGAGTTGGATCACCCCTCCACTTT.